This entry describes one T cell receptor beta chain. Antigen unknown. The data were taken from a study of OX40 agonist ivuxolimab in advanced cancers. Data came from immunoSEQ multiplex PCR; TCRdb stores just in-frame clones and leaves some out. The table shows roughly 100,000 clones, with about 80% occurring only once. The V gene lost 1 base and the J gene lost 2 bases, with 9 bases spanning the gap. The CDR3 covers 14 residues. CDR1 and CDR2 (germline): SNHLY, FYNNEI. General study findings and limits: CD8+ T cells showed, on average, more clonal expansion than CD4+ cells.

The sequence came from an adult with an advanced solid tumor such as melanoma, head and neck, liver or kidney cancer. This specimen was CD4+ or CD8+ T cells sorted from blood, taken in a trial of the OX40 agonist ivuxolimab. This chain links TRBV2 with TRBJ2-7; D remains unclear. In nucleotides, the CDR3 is TGTGCCAGCAGTGAAGGGGTCGTAACCTACGAGCAGTACTTC. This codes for CASSEGVVTYEQYF.